This is a list of T cell receptor beta chains from one sample in a study of T cell changes during pregnancy in multiple sclerosis. Method: immunoSEQ multiplex PCR; TCRdb's copy keeps in-frame clones and lacks some. The sample lists tens of thousands of clones, roughly nine tenths occurring once. The source material was PBMCs, sampled in the first trimester of pregnancy. These receptors originate from a female donor in good health, serving as a control in a pregnancy study. Some clones in this sample may be carry-over from other donors' samples. Both conserved end residues are part of each CDR3. A D gene is named only where the DNA matches it firmly. Only part of the rows carry a size: once, few, many, or a class if the clone is expanded.

J: TRBJ1-5
D: TRBD1
V: TRBV2
size: once
CDR3: CASSEDRGLGQPQHF
DNA: TGTGCCAGCAGTGAGGACAGGGGTCTCGGTCAGCCCCAGCATTTT

J: TRBJ1-2
D: TRBD1
V: TRBV19
size: NA
CDR3: CASSPRTGPLYGYTF
DNA: TGTGCCAGTAGTCCGAGGACAGGTCCATTATATGGCTACACCTTC

J: TRBJ2-1
D: TRBD2
V: TRBV15
size: NA
CDR3: CATSGLGLADNEQFF
DNA: TGTGCCACCAGCGGCCTCGGACTAGCGGACAATGAGCAGTTCTTC

J: TRBJ2-1
D: NA
V: TRBV19
size: NA
CDR3: CASSMVEVVYNEQFF
DNA: TGTGCCAGTAGTATGGTGGAGGTGGTTTACAATGAGCAGTTCTTC

J: TRBJ1-2
D: NA
V: TRBV4-1
size: NA
CDR3: CASSQDPQSLQGYTF
DNA: TGCGCCAGCAGCCAAGATCCCCAATCATTGCAGGGCTACACCTTC

J: TRBJ2-2
D: TRBD2
V: TRBV13
size: NA
CDR3: CASSLTSGGAGELFF
DNA: TGTGCCAGCAGCTTGACTAGCGGGGGGGCCGGGGAGCTGTTTTTT

J: TRBJ1-4
D: TRBD1
V: TRBV28
size: once
CDR3: CASSPYRGQSEKLFF
DNA: TGTGCCAGCAGTCCCTACAGGGGGCAGAGTGAAAAACTGTTTTTT

J: TRBJ2-2
D: NA
V: TRBV14
size: NA
CDR3: CASSQVATGELFF
DNA: TGTGCCAGCAGCCAAGTGGCCACCGGGGAGCTGTTTTTT

J: TRBJ1-2
D: TRBD1
V: TRBV13
size: NA
CDR3: CASSLGQGVGYTF
DNA: TGTGCCAGCAGCCTGGGACAGGGGGTTGGCTACACCTTC

J: TRBJ2-5
D: NA
V: TRBV5-1
size: NA
CDR3: CASSLAGGIQETQYF
DNA: TGCGCCAGCAGCTTGGCCGGGGGAATCCAAGAGACCCAGTACTTC

J: TRBJ2-1
D: TRBD2
V: TRBV5-1
size: NA
CDR3: CASSLAPQAGEFYNEQFF
DNA: TGCGCCAGCAGCTTGGCGCCGCAAGCGGGGGAATTCTACAATGAGCAGTTCTTC

J: TRBJ1-5
D: TRBD1
V: TRBV28
size: once
CDR3: CASSFGTGGGNQPQHF
DNA: TGTGCCAGCAGTTTTGGGACAGGGGGCGGCAATCAGCCCCAGCATTTT

J: TRBJ2-3
D: NA
V: TRBV9
size: NA
CDR3: CASSVGVSTDTQYF
DNA: TGTGCCAGCAGCGTAGGAGTTAGCACAGATACGCAGTATTTT

J: TRBJ1-6
D: NA
V: TRBV6-1
size: NA
CDR3: CASTRSSYNSPLHF
DNA: TGTGCCAGCACGAGGAGCTCCTATAATTCACCCCTCCACTTT

J: TRBJ2-5
D: TRBD1
V: TRBV27
size: NA
CDR3: CASSLSGTGLVQETQYF
DNA: TGTGCCAGCAGTTTATCTGGGACAGGTCTAGTCCAAGAGACCCAGTACTTC

J: TRBJ2-1
D: NA
V: TRBV7-9
size: NA
CDR3: CASSLVESNEQFF
DNA: TGTGCCAGCAGCTTAGTAGAGTCCAATGAGCAGTTCTTC

J: TRBJ2-2
D: NA
V: TRBV6-5
size: NA
CDR3: CASSYDSYTGELFF
DNA: TGTGCCAGCAGTTACGACAGCTACACCGGGGAGCTGTTTTTT

J: TRBJ2-7
D: TRBD2
V: TRBV9
size: NA
CDR3: CASSPRLAGYYEQYF
DNA: TGTGCCAGCAGCCCCCGACTAGCGGGGTACTACGAGCAGTACTTC

J: TRBJ2-3
D: TRBD2
V: TRBV7-6
size: NA
CDR3: CASSLVPSGGVTDTQYF
DNA: TGTGCCAGCAGCTTAGTACCTAGCGGGGGGGTCACAGATACGCAGTATTTT

J: TRBJ1-2
D: TRBD1
V: TRBV28
size: few
CDR3: CASSLPTGIYGYTF
DNA: TGTGCCAGCAGTTTGCCGACAGGGATCTACGGCTACACCTTC

J: TRBJ1-4
D: NA
V: TRBV5-4
size: NA
CDR3: CASSLDRATNEKLFF
DNA: TGTGCCAGCAGCTTGGACAGGGCAACTAATGAAAAACTGTTTTTT

J: TRBJ2-3
D: NA
V: TRBV18
size: NA
CDR3: CASSTPGVTDTQYF
DNA: TGTGCCAGCTCTACCCCGGGGGTCACAGATACGCAGTATTTT

J: TRBJ2-1
D: TRBD2
V: TRBV28
size: NA
CDR3: CASSVTTGGRAFF
DNA: TGTGCCAGCAGTGTGACCACGGGGGGGAGGGCGTTCTTC

J: TRBJ2-1
D: NA
V: TRBV7-2
size: NA
CDR3: CASSQSGTSYNEQFF
DNA: TGTGCCAGCAGCCAGAGCGGGACATCCTACAATGAGCAGTTCTTC

J: TRBJ2-2
D: NA
V: TRBV7-3
size: NA
CDR3: CASNPGTGELFF
DNA: TGTGCCAGCAATCCGGGCACCGGGGAGCTGTTTTTT

J: TRBJ1-4
D: NA
V: TRBV7-9
size: NA
CDR3: CASSLAPYRVRGEKLFF
DNA: TGTGCCAGCAGCTTAGCGCCCTACAGGGTACGCGGTGAAAAACTGTTTTTT

J: TRBJ2-5
D: NA
V: TRBV4-2
size: NA
CDR3: CASSQVIGSETQYF
DNA: TGTGCCAGCAGCCAAGTGATCGGGAGTGAGACCCAGTACTTC

J: TRBJ2-2
D: NA
V: TRBV4-2
size: NA
CDR3: CASSQVGRTENTGELFF
DNA: TGTGCCAGCAGCCAAGTAGGGAGGACTGAGAACACCGGGGAGCTGTTTTTT

J: TRBJ2-2
D: NA
V: TRBV19
size: NA
CDR3: CATSAPGHRTGELFF
DNA: TGTGCCACCTCCGCCCCGGGACACCGCACCGGGGAGCTGTTTTTT

J: TRBJ2-7
D: NA
V: TRBV20-1
size: once
CDR3: CSAGRAYEQYF
DNA: TGCAGTGCAGGGCGGGCATACGAGCAGTACTTC

J: TRBJ1-2
D: NA
V: TRBV27
size: NA
CDR3: CASREGGTNYGYTF
DNA: TGTGCCAGCAGGGAAGGGGGAACAAACTATGGCTACACCTTC